This entry lists 28 T cell receptor beta chains sequenced from one sample in a study of a mutant IDH1 vaccine in newly diagnosed glioma. Their antigens are not known. Using immunoSEQ multiplex PCR, the repertoire was profiled, and TCRdb retains in-frame clones only, with some absent. The sample carries some 48,000 clones, around four fifths recorded once. Stated time point: week 5, during vaccination. Doses comprised 300 ug of mutant IDH1 20-mer peptide each, plus topical imiquimod. Material: PBMCs, obtained from a glioma patient whose treatment included an IDH1 peptide vaccine. These receptors were collected from a woman in her thirties or forties with glioma.

The chain has TRBV5-6 and TRBJ2-2; 8 bases are a match to TRBD1. CDR1 and CDR2 (germline): SGHDT, YYEEEE. The ends lost 4 bases at V and 5 bases at J; junction bases unmatched: 7. The CDR3 runs 15 residues. The CDR3 DNA is TGTGCCAGCAGCACGGACAGGGAAAGGACCGGGGAGCTGTTTTTT. Amino acids: CASSTDRERTGELFF. Using reference TRBV5-6 and TRBJ2-2 for the parts outside the CDR3, the full variable domain is DAGVTQSPTHLIKTRGQQVTLRCSPKSGHDTVSWYQQALGQGPQFIFQYYEEEERQRGNFPDRFSGHQFPNYSSELNVNALLLGDSALYLCASSTDRERTGELFFGEGSRLTVL.

This sequence joins TRBV19 and TRBJ2-1; D remains ambiguous. Trimming took 5 bases from V and 2 from J, leaving 19 bases between them. CDR3 length: 17 residues. Per the germline V gene, CDR1 is LNHDA and CDR2 is SQIVND (reference sequence). The CDR3 DNA is TGTGCCAGTAGTGTCGCACGGGCAGCGCACGCCTACAATGAGCAGTTCTTC. Translation gives CASSVARAAHAYNEQFF.

The rearrangement uses TRBV6-5 and TRBJ1-2; D might be TRBD1 (6 bases). Trimming shortened V by 4 bases and J by 8 bases, and 14 bases separated the two germline ends. In germline, CDR1 is MNHEY, CDR2 SVGAGI. This CDR3 contains 13 residues. The CDR3 region has the DNA TGTGCCAGCAGTTTAACAGGGTCAGGAGGCTACACCTTC. Protein: CASSLTGSGGYTF.

The chain uses TRBV27 and TRBJ2-5; D unresolved. Germline CDR1 and CDR2: MNHEY and SMNVEV (reference sequence). V was cut by 1 base and J by 2 bases, with 5 bases left in between. The length of the CDR3 is 13 residues. CDR3 nucleotides: TGTGCCAGCAGTTTATTTCCACAAGAGACCCAGTACTTC. Amino acid sequence: CASSLFPQETQYF.

The chain combines TRBV2 with TRBJ2-1, with TRBD2 identical over 7 bases. The germline CDR1 and CDR2 sequences are SNHLY and FYNNEI. V lost 5 bases, J lost 0 bases, and 7 bases stayed unmatched. The CDR3 contains 16 residues. CDR3 coding DNA: TGTGCCAGCAGTCGCCTATCGGGGGGCTCCTACAATGAGCAGTTCTTC. Its translation is CASSRLSGGSYNEQFF.

The gene calls are TRBV7-6 and TRBJ2-2; D might be TRBD2 (6 bases). Germline CDR1 is SGHVS and CDR2 is FNYEAQ. The V gene lost 1 base and the J gene lost 7 bases, with 28 bases spanning the gap. This CDR3 is built from 20 residues. Here the CDR3 DNA reads TGTGCCAGCAGCTTAGAAGGGTTGGGGGGAAGCGCGGTTGGAAGCGGGGAGCTGTTTTTT. This codes for CASSLEGLGGSAVGSGELFF.

CDR3 coding DNA: TGTGCCAGCAGTTTATGGAGCAAGAGGAACACCGGGGAGCTGTTTTTT. Protein product: CASSLWSKRNTGELFF. This chain connects TRBV27 to TRBJ2-2, with D uncertain. V lost 1 base and J 1 base, leaving 10 bases between the germline ends. This CDR3 spans 16 amino acids. The germline gives CDR1 MNHEY, CDR2 SMNVEV (reference sequence).

The J gene is TRBJ2-1, the V gene TRBV2; 11 bases line up with TRBD2. The CDR3 sequence is 16 residues long. V lost 6 bases to trimming and J lost 11 bases; unmatched junction nucleotides: 15. CDR1 SNHLY and CDR2 FYNNEI come from the germline V gene. In DNA, the CDR3 is TGTGCCAGCAGCCCAATCCCTAGCGGGGGGCCCCTCAAGCAGTTCTTC. This encodes CASSPIPSGGPLKQFF.

This chain connects TRBV15 to TRBJ2-1, with D tentatively TRBD1 (6 bases). There are 12 residues in the CDR3. The V end lost 0 bases, the J end lost 12 bases, and 9 bases lay between the germline ends. CDR1 LNHNV and CDR2 YYDKDF come from the germline V gene (reference sequence). CDR3 region: CATSRDGQWQFF. Written as DNA, the CDR3 is TGTGCCACCAGCAGAGACGGACAGTGGCAGTTCTTC.

The V call is TRBV6-6, the J call TRBJ1-5, with D uncertain. With 8 bases removed from V and 0 bases from J, the gap between germline ends came to 14 bases. This CDR3 has 15 amino acids. Germline V gives CDR1 MNHNY, CDR2 SVGAGI (reference sequence). The CDR3 reads CASLGPIYSNQPQHF. The CDR3 coding sequence is TGTGCCAGCCTTGGACCCATTTATAGCAATCAGCCCCAGCATTTT.

The table lists this clone with a count of one. The V gene is TRBV14, the J gene TRBJ1-4; perhaps TRBD1 as D (6 bases). Deletions cut 0 bases from V and 8 bases from J, with 16 bases between. Germline lookup yields CDR1 SGHDN and CDR2 FVKESK. The CDR3 has 16 amino acids. CDR3 nucleotides: TGTGCCAGCAGCCAAGATTCTTACAGGGCTAGGGAAAAACTGTTTTTT. Its protein is CASSQDSYRAREKLFF. The full variable domain, with the rest looked up from reference TRBV14 and TRBJ1-4, is EAGVTQFPSHSVIEKGQTVTLRCDPISGHDNLYWYRRVMGKEIKFLLHFVKESKQDESGMPNNRFLAERTGGTYSTLKVQPAELEDSGVYFCASSQDSYRAREKLFFGSGTQLSVL.

V is TRBV30 and J is TRBJ2-2; D not resolved. The germline V and J ends were trimmed by 2 bases and 7 bases, with 8 bases remaining between them. The CDR3 consists of 12 residues. The germline gives CDR1 GTSNPN, CDR2 SVGIG (reference sequence). The DNA of the CDR3 is TGTGCCTGGAGTCCTCCCGGCGGGGAGCTGTTTTTT. This gives the protein CAWSPPGGELFF.

The chain is built from TRBV6-6 and TRBJ2-2; D remains unclear. Looked up from germline, CDR1 is MNHNY and CDR2 is SVGAGI (reference sequence). This CDR3 contains 13 residues. With 10 bases removed from V and 7 bases from J, the gap between germline ends came to 16 bases. CDR3 nucleotide sequence: TGTGCCACCCTACGGGCAGGTGGCGGGGAGCTGTTTTTT. It codes for CATLRAGGGELFF.

This CDR3 reads CASKNRQGDGLPGGYTF. The CDR3 DNA follows: TGTGCCAGTAAGAACCGACAGGGAGATGGGCTACCCGGGGGCTACACCTTC. The chain links TRBV19 to TRBJ1-2; 7 bases match TRBD1. Trimming at V came to 7 bases and at J to 8 bases, leaving 22 bases not matched to a gene. Germline V CDR1 and CDR2: LNHDA, SQIVND (reference sequence). CDR3 length: 17 residues.

For the CDR3, the DNA is TGCGCCAGCAGTCAAGGGCTGGGCGCGAACACTGAAGCTTTCTTT. Translated: CASSQGLGANTEAFF. The J gene is TRBJ1-1, the V gene TRBV23-1; unclear D gene. TRBV23-1 counts as an open reading frame of uncertain function. V gave up 2 bases and J gave up 1 base, with 11 bases separating them. This CDR3 spans 15 amino acids.

The chain links TRBV4-3 to TRBJ1-5; maybe TRBD1 (5 bases). V lost 0 bases, J lost 4 bases, and 13 bases lay in between. The V gene's germline CDR1 is LGHNA and CDR2 YSLEER. This CDR3 has 16 residues. The CDR3 DNA reads TGCGCCAGCAGCCAAGAGGTGGCAGGGCCAAATCAGCCCCAGCATTTT. It translates to CASSQEVAGPNQPQHF.

The gene calls are TRBV5-1 and TRBJ1-1; D remains ambiguous. Trimming removed 1 base at V and 4 bases at J, with 8 bases between. Germline V gene lookup returns CDR1 SGHRS and CDR2 YFSETQ. The length of the CDR3 is 13 residues. CDR3 amino acids: CASSLHRTTEAFF. The CDR3 DNA reads TGCGCCAGCAGCTTGCACCGGACCACTGAAGCTTTCTTT.

This chain uses TRBV7-2 with TRBJ1-1, with TRBD1 as a possible D gene (6 bases). CDR1 is SGHTA, CDR2 FQGNSA, per germline. CDR3 length: 17 amino acids. V lost 2 bases, J lost 3 bases, and 19 bases lay in between. The CDR3 nucleotides are TGTGCCAGCAGCTTAAGTGAGACAGGTCGGTTGGACACTGAAGCTTTCTTT. This gives the protein CASSLSETGRLDTEAFF.

This clone turned up a few times. In DNA, the CDR3 is TGTGCCAGCAGTCGAAGCCCCTACGAGCAGTACTTC. As protein: CASSRSPYEQYF. V gene TRBV6-1 combines with J gene TRBJ2-7; D is unresolved. CDR1 and CDR2 from the germline V gene are MNHNS and SASEGT. The V end lost 5 bases, the J end lost 2 bases, and 7 bases lay between the germline ends. The CDR3 contains 12 residues.

The chain carries TRBV7-2 and TRBJ1-2; D ambiguous. The CDR3 runs 12 residues. CDR1 and CDR2 (germline): SGHTA, FQGNSA. V was shortened by 5 bases and J by 5 bases, with 9 bases between the two germline ends. The CDR3 region has the DNA TGTGCCAGCAGCCACGGGGTTTATGGCTACACCTTC. The encoded protein is CASSHGVYGYTF.

This clone was picked up one time. The CDR3 DNA follows: TGTGCCAGCAGCTTAGCTTTCTCCACTAGCGGCTTCTACGAGCAGTACTTC. Amino acids: CASSLAFSTSGFYEQYF. This chain uses TRBV7-2 with TRBJ2-7; TRBD2 matches 8 bases. The CDR3 totals 17 residues. J lost 3 bases, V lost 0 bases, and 10 bases had no gene match. Germline CDR1 and CDR2: SGHTA and FQGNSA.

The CDR3 DNA follows: TGTGCCAGCAGCGTTTCTAGCGGGGGGCCCCACGGCACAGATACGCAGTATTTT. It codes for CASSVSSGGPHGTDTQYF. The rearrangement joins TRBV9 to TRBJ2-3, with 11 bases identical to TRBD2. With V trimmed by 2 bases and J by 1 base, 9 bases remained unmatched. CDR3 size: 18 residues. Germline values: CDR1 SGDLS, CDR2 YYNGEE.

The rearrangement links TRBV2 to TRBJ1-5, with D possibly matching TRBD1 (5 bases). The CDR3 is 11 amino acids. V lost 6 bases and J 5 bases, leaving 5 bases between the germline ends. The germline V gene encodes CDR1 SNHLY and CDR2 FYNNEI. The CDR3 spells CASRTDQPQHF. The DNA of the CDR3 is TGTGCCAGCAGGACAGATCAGCCCCAGCATTTT.

This rearrangement joins TRBV9 to TRBJ2-3; no firm D call. Germline V gene lookup returns CDR1 SGDLS and CDR2 YYNGEE. The CDR3 consists of 14 residues. Trimming removed 0 bases from V and 1 base from J, with 6 bases in between. This CDR3 reads CASSVGLRTDTQYF. DNA for the CDR3: TGTGCCAGCAGCGTAGGGCTACGCACAGATACGCAGTATTTT.

V gene TRBV6-5 combines with J gene TRBJ2-3, with unresolved D. Trimming removed 5 bases at V and 9 bases at J, with 15 bases between. Germline V gene lookup returns CDR1 MNHEY and CDR2 SVGAGI. CDR3 size: 13 residues. CDR3: CASSLQTKGTQYF. CDR3 bases: TGTGCCAGCAGTCTTCAAACAAAGGGCACGCAGTATTTT.

The chain combines TRBV19 with TRBJ2-5; D is undetermined. Trimming removed 2 bases at V and 5 bases at J, with 12 bases between. This CDR3 is 14 amino acids long. The germline gives CDR1 LNHDA, CDR2 SQIVND (reference sequence). In DNA, the CDR3 is TGTGCCAGTAGTATATCTCAACTCCATGAGACCCAGTACTTC. Its translation: CASSISQLHETQYF.

The rearrangement links TRBV19 to TRBJ1-1; unclear D gene. This CDR3 region has 14 residues. Germline loops: CDR1 LNHDA, CDR2 SQIVND (reference sequence). Trimming removed 3 bases from V and 3 bases from J, with 11 bases in between. CDR3 sequence reads: CASSIISGYTEAFF. The CDR3 DNA follows: TGTGCCAGTAGTATTATATCGGGGTACACTGAAGCTTTCTTT.

The chain is built from TRBV7-9 and TRBJ2-2; TRBD2 aligns across 9 bases. Germline V lookup: CDR1 SEHNR, CDR2 FQNEAQ (reference sequence). This CDR3 region has 17 residues. J was trimmed by 3 bases and V by 4 bases; bases with no gene match: 9. This chain's CDR3 is CASSSYSGLAYTGELFF. CDR3 sequence (DNA): TGTGCCAGCAGCTCATACTCGGGACTAGCCTACACCGGGGAGCTGTTTTTT. Complete variable domain (other parts from reference TRBV7-9 and TRBJ2-2): DTGVSQNPRHKITKRGQNVTFRCDPISEHNRLYWYRQTLGQGPEFLTYFQNEAQLEKSRLLSDRFSAERPKGSFSTLEIQRTEQGDSAMYLCASSSYSGLAYTGELFFGEGSRLTVL.